The 20 T cell receptor beta chains given below trace back to one sample, sequenced in a study of cytomegalovirus exposure and HLA in healthy donors. PCR used 60 Vbeta primers and 13 Jbeta primers. Method: immunoSEQ multiplex PCR; TCRdb's copy keeps in-frame clones and lacks some. The profile shows 200,000 to 250,000 clones, 70% to 80% of them singletons. Sequences were obtained from PBMCs. Source of these receptors: a woman aged 25 to 39 in good health and CMV-seronegative.

This clone showed up just a few times. V usage is TRBV7-6 and J usage is TRBJ2-5; the match to TRBD2 covers 7 bases. The CDR3 covers 16 residues. CDR1 is SGHVS and CDR2 is FNYEAQ in the germline V gene. Trimming took 7 bases from V and 1 from J; bases not matched to a gene: 12. The CDR3 nucleotides are TGTGCCAGCAAGATGGCGGGAGTCGGGGGCCAAGAGACCCAGTACTTC. It encodes CASKMAGVGGQETQYF.

The chain has TRBV6-6 and TRBJ2-1, with a tentative D call TRBD2 (5 bases). Deletions cut 2 bases from V and 5 bases from J, with 7 bases between. Germline values: CDR1 MNHNY, CDR2 SVGAGI (reference sequence). This CDR3 is built from 13 residues. The CDR3 sequence: CASSYGLNNEQFF. The CDR3 DNA follows: TGTGCCAGCAGTTACGGACTCAACAATGAGCAGTTCTTC.

V is TRBV6-5 and J is TRBJ1-2, with D maybe TRBD1 (6 bases). The CDR3 length is 14 residues. Germline V gene lookup returns CDR1 MNHEY and CDR2 SVGAGI. The ends were cut back, 7 bases at V and 2 bases at J, with 14 bases in the middle. The CDR3 loop is CASTFSGENYGYTF. CDR3 nucleotides: TGTGCCAGCACTTTTTCAGGGGAAAACTATGGCTACACCTTC.

The V gene is TRBV19, the J gene TRBJ1-1; D is unclear. V was cut by 3 bases and J by 6 bases, with 14 bases left in between. The CDR3 is 14 residues long. Germline lookup yields CDR1 LNHDA and CDR2 SQIVND (reference sequence). The CDR3: CASSIGVGGAEAFF. CDR3 nucleotide sequence: TGTGCCAGTAGTATCGGAGTGGGAGGCGCTGAAGCTTTCTTT.

The gene calls are TRBV29-1 and TRBJ1-2, with a weak D call TRBD1 (5 bases). Germline CDR1 SQVTM, CDR2 ANQGSEA. The V gene lost 5 bases and the J gene lost 4 bases, with 14 bases spanning the gap. CDR3 length equals 13 residues. The chain's CDR3 is CSVPAGKFYGYTF. The CDR3 bases are TGCAGCGTTCCGGCAGGGAAATTCTATGGCTACACCTTC.

The chain has TRBV2 and TRBJ2-1; 11 bases are a match to TRBD2. The CDR3 extends over 15 amino acids. CDR1 is SNHLY and CDR2 is FYNNEI in the germline V gene. The ends lost 4 bases at V and 7 bases at J; junction bases unmatched: 6. The CDR3 region is CASSVLAGVRNEQFF. Written as DNA, the CDR3 is TGTGCCAGCAGTGTACTAGCGGGAGTTCGGAATGAGCAGTTCTTC.

The V gene is TRBV18, the J gene TRBJ2-5; TRBD2 agrees at 8 bases. The trim removed 6 bases at V and 4 bases at J, leaving 10 bases unmatched. This CDR3 has 15 amino acids. CDR1 and CDR2 from the germline V gene are KGHSH and LQKENI. The CDR3 loop reads CASSSLRGVAETQYF. The CDR3 coding sequence is TGTGCCAGCTCCAGCCTGCGGGGGGTAGCAGAGACCCAGTACTTC.

The chain combines TRBV19 with TRBJ2-1; D is possibly TRBD2 (6 bases). V was clipped by 6 bases and J by 1 base, with 13 bases between them. In germline, CDR1 is LNHDA, CDR2 SQIVND (reference sequence). The CDR3 has 15 residues. The CDR3 sequence: CASSPLAGSYNEQFF. The CDR3 region has the DNA TGTGCCAGTAGCCCCTTGGCGGGATCCTACAATGAGCAGTTCTTC.

There are a few counts of this clone. V is TRBV11-2 and J is TRBJ2-7; 12 bases are shared with TRBD2. V lost 5 bases to trimming and J lost 3 bases; unmatched junction nucleotides: 2. Germline loops: CDR1 SGHAT, CDR2 FQNNGV. The CDR3 runs 14 residues. CDR3 loop: CASSPTSGSYEQYF. DNA for the CDR3: TGTGCCAGCAGCCCGACTAGCGGGAGCTACGAGCAGTACTTC.

The chain joins TRBV2 to TRBJ1-2; no reliable D call. Trimming took 3 bases from V and 0 from J, leaving 8 bases between them. Germline lookup yields CDR1 SNHLY and CDR2 FYNNEI. The CDR3 spans 14 residues. The chain's CDR3 is CASSETGANYGYTF. In DNA, the CDR3 is TGTGCCAGCAGTGAGACGGGAGCTAACTATGGCTACACCTTC.

This chain links TRBV2 with TRBJ2-2, with 8 nucleotides matching TRBD1. The CDR3 spans 15 residues. With V trimmed by 2 bases and J by 3 bases, 2 bases remained unmatched. Germline V gene sequence: CDR1 SNHLY, CDR2 FYNNEI. The CDR3 coding sequence is TGTGCCAGCAGTGAACCAGGGGGCTACACCGGGGAGCTGTTTTTT. This translates into CASSEPGGYTGELFF.

This rearrangement joins TRBV5-1 to TRBJ2-3; a weak D match, TRBD2 (7 bases). The ends were cut back, 1 base at V and 3 bases at J, with 15 bases in the middle. There are 16 residues in the CDR3. CDR1 and CDR2 from the germline V gene are SGHRS and YFSETQ. This chain's CDR3 is CASSLIGGGVTDTQYF. Here the CDR3 DNA reads TGCGCCAGCAGCTTGATTGGGGGGGGCGTGACAGATACGCAGTATTTT.

V usage is TRBV11-3 and J usage is TRBJ2-7, with 11 bases matching TRBD2. CDR3 length: 15 residues. J was trimmed by 7 bases and V by 5 bases; bases with no gene match: 10. Germline-derived CDR1 and CDR2 are SGHNT and YENEEA. In DNA, the CDR3 is TGTGCCAGCAGCGATAGCGGGAGGGACTTACGAGAGCAGTACTTC. It yields the protein CASSDSGRDLREQYF.

The gene calls are TRBV9 and TRBJ1-5, with D unresolved. Germline-derived CDR1 and CDR2 are SGDLS and YYNGEE. V lost 0 bases to trimming and J lost 7 bases, with 11 bases between them. The CDR3 is made up of 14 amino acids. The CDR3 bases are TGTGCCAGCAGCGTAGGTCTTGGCGGCCAGCCCCAGCATTTT. Translated, it gives CASSVGLGGQPQHF.

With regard to this clone: The germline gene is not matched at one end of the junction; a read error may be the cause. The chain links TRBV4-1 to TRBJ2-3; D is unresolved. Germline CDR1 reads MGHRA; CDR2 reads YSYEKL. The CDR3 covers 15 residues. CDR3 DNA sequence: TGTGCCAGCAGCCCGGCGGCGGTTAGCACAGATACGCAGTATTTT. Amino acid sequence: CASSPAAVSTDTQYF.

The CDR3 protein is CASSLSGGRDQPQHF. For the CDR3, the DNA is TGTGCCAGCAGCTTATCTGGTGGGCGCGATCAGCCCCAGCATTTT. The chain combines TRBV11-2 with TRBJ1-5; D is ambiguous. CDR1 is SGHAT and CDR2 is FQNNGV in the germline V gene. Between the trimmed V and J ends, which lost 2 bases and 5 bases, there was a span of 13 bases. This CDR3 comprises 15 residues.

V is TRBV7-6 and J is TRBJ2-1; 12 nucleotides line up with TRBD2. V lost 5 bases and J lost 0; bases outside the gene matches: 8. CDR1 SGHVS and CDR2 FNYEAQ come from the germline V gene. CDR3 length equals 18 residues. CDR3 region: CASSTLAGGLHSYNEQFF. The CDR3 bases are TGTGCCAGCAGCACCCTAGCGGGAGGGCTGCACTCCTACAATGAGCAGTTCTTC.

This clone was counted only a few times. The chain employs TRBV10-2 and TRBJ2-4; a weak D match, TRBD1 (5 bases). V was pared by 5 bases and J by 8 bases, with 10 bases between. This CDR3 comprises 12 residues. Germline CDR1 and CDR2: WSHSY and SAAADI. CDR3 sequence: CASSLQGDIQYF. The CDR3 DNA is TGCGCCAGCAGTCTCCAGGGTGACATTCAGTACTTC.

The CDR3 reads CASSPGTPYTEAFF. Here the CDR3 DNA reads TGCGCCAGCAGCCCTGGGACACCTTACACTGAAGCTTTCTTT. The chain employs TRBV5-1 and TRBJ1-1; D is perhaps TRBD1 (6 bases). V was trimmed by 4 bases and J by 3 bases, leaving 13 bases between them. The CDR3 sequence is 14 residues long. Germline-derived CDR1 and CDR2 are SGHRS and YFSETQ. Full variable domain (outside the CDR3, taken from reference TRBV5-1 and TRBJ1-1): KAGVTQTPRYLIKTRGQQVTLSCSPISGHRSVSWYQQTPGQGLQFLFEYFSETQRNKGNFPGRFSGRQFSNSRSEMNVSTLELGDSALYLCASSPGTPYTEAFFGQGTRLTVV.

This sequence joins TRBV2 and TRBJ2-5; 7 bases fit TRBD1. Germline V gene sequence: CDR1 SNHLY, CDR2 FYNNEI. The V and J ends lost 7 bases and 1 base, in that order; junction bases with no gene match: 6. The CDR3 consists of 14 residues. CDR3 sequence reads: CASTSQGIQETQYF. The CDR3 nucleotides are TGTGCCAGCACTTCACAGGGGATCCAAGAGACCCAGTACTTC.